The clone carrying this TCR beta chain has just one count. What it recognizes is unknown. The sample is drawn from a study of vaccination effects on CD4 cells after COVID-19. Points from the study as a whole: Just 1 of 255 vaccine-induced clones in healthy recipients was cross-reactive.

Cultured cells yielded isolated CD4+ T cells after about ten days. Either the BNT162b2 or mRNA-1273 vaccine was given to participants in two doses. The data were produced by immunoSEQ multiplex PCR, yet TCRdb's version contains in-frame clones alone and is incomplete. Here the sample spans 25,000 to 35,000 clones, 74% being singletons. Germline CDR1 is KGHSH and CDR2 is LQKENI. Trimming cost V 2 bases and J 1 base, with 12 bases left between them. The CDR3 runs to 15 residues. The V call is TRBV18, the J call TRBJ2-7; either TRBD1 or TRBD2 may fit D (5 bases each). This sequence originates from a human donor who received a COVID-19 vaccine. The sequenced sample was CD4+ T cells from PBMCs cultured without peptide, obtained after COVID-19 vaccination. The CDR3 reads CASSPGGWGSYEQYF. The CDR3 DNA sequence: TGTGCCAGCTCACCAGGGGGTTGGGGTTCCTACGAGCAGTACTTC.